This entry lists 25 T cell receptor beta chains sequenced from one sample in a study of T cell responses to AZD1222 COVID-19 vaccine. Produced via immunoSEQ multiplex PCR; TCRdb's table is partial and in-frame only. The repertoire includes more than 80,000 clones, approximately 91% of them detected once, and 22% sits in the top ten. Sequencing was performed on peripheral blood, taken on day 0 of AZD1222 vaccination. These receptors originate from an adult in good health.

V gene TRBV5-1 combines with J gene TRBJ2-2; perhaps TRBD1 as D (5 bases). Germline V gene sequence: CDR1 SGHRS, CDR2 YFSETQ. The CDR3 totals 16 residues. V shed 0 bases and J shed 2 bases, with 11 bases lying between them. Written as DNA, the CDR3 is TGCGCCAGCAGCTTGGGAGACAGAAAAAACACCGGGGAGCTGTTTTTT. Amino acid sequence: CASSLGDRKNTGELFF.

The J gene is TRBJ2-2, the V gene TRBV5-1; D is undetermined. This CDR3 is 13 amino acids long. Trimming took 0 bases from V and 6 from J, leaving 6 bases between them. CDR1 SGHRS and CDR2 YFSETQ come from the germline V gene. CDR3 protein: CASSLGYPGELFF. In DNA form, the CDR3 reads TGCGCCAGCAGCTTGGGATATCCCGGGGAGCTGTTTTTT. The full variable domain, with the rest looked up from reference TRBV5-1 and TRBJ2-2, is KAGVTQTPRYLIKTRGQQVTLSCSPISGHRSVSWYQQTPGQGLQFLFEYFSETQRNKGNFPGRFSGRQFSNSRSEMNVSTLELGDSALYLCASSLGYPGELFFGEGSRLTVL.

The J gene is TRBJ2-7, the V gene TRBV4-3, with 7 bases fitting TRBD2. CDR1 is LGHNA and CDR2 is YSLEER in the germline V gene. This CDR3 contains 13 residues. The ends lost 1 base at V and 5 bases at J; junction bases unmatched: 2. The CDR3 region is CASSQASGDEQYF. In DNA, the CDR3 is TGCGCCAGCAGCCAAGCGAGCGGGGACGAGCAGTACTTC.

This chain uses TRBV11-2 with TRBJ2-1, with a weak D call TRBD2 (5 bases). Deletions cut 5 bases from V and 0 bases from J, with 14 bases between. This CDR3 is built from 16 residues. From germline, CDR1 is SGHAT and CDR2 FQNNGV. CDR3: CASSGLTPSSYNEQFF. The CDR3 DNA is TGTGCCAGCAGCGGACTGACGCCGAGCTCCTACAATGAGCAGTTCTTC.

This chain links TRBV9 with TRBJ1-6; no firm D call. This CDR3 is built from 15 residues. The germline V gene has CDR1 SGDLS and CDR2 YYNGEE. The V gene lost 0 bases and the J gene lost 6 bases, with 10 bases spanning the gap. CDR3 sequence reads: CASSVEVGVNSPLHF. In DNA, the CDR3 is TGTGCCAGCAGCGTAGAGGTAGGAGTTAATTCACCCCTCCACTTT.

The chain carries TRBV6-2 or TRBV6-3 and TRBJ2-3; 7 bases map to TRBD2. The CDR3 has 16 amino acids. The trim removed 0 bases at V and 4 bases at J, leaving 7 bases unmatched. Germline CDR1 reads MNHEY; CDR2 reads SVGEGT. CDR3 bases: TGTGCCAGCAGTTACTCTCGAGCGGGGTTGGCAGATACGCAGTATTTT. This gives the protein CASSYSRAGLADTQYF.

This clone was counted only a few times. The V and J genes are TRBV18 and TRBJ2-2, with D hard to call. The V gene's germline CDR1 is KGHSH and CDR2 LQKENI. V was clipped by 0 bases and J by 7 bases, with 9 bases between them. The CDR3 is 14 residues long. CDR3 sequence reads: CASSPPSRGGELFF. In DNA, the CDR3 is TGTGCCAGCTCACCACCGTCCCGCGGCGGGGAGCTGTTTTTT.

V is TRBV9 and J is TRBJ1-1; possible D gene TRBD1, 5 bases. Germline-derived CDR1 and CDR2 are SGDLS and YYNGEE. V lost 4 bases to trimming and J lost 11 bases, with 12 bases between them. This CDR3 contains 11 residues. This chain's CDR3 is CASSSPGRAFF. DNA for the CDR3: TGTGCCAGCAGCTCCCCGGGGCGGGCTTTCTTT.

This chain links TRBV2 with TRBJ1-2; D unclear. Germline V lookup: CDR1 SNHLY, CDR2 FYNNEI. The CDR3 totals 14 residues. Trimming took 7 bases from V and 3 from J, leaving 15 bases between them. CDR3 nucleotides: TGTGCCAGCACCAGAGTTGGTTTAGACTATGGCTACACCTTC. It translates to CASTRVGLDYGYTF.

This clone was seen only once. The chain carries TRBV7-8 and TRBJ1-2; 11 bases are shared with TRBD1. Per germline, CDR1 SGHVS and CDR2 FQNEAQ. This CDR3 comprises 16 residues. Trimming cost V 0 bases and J 2 bases; bases outside gene matches: 2. CDR3 nucleotide sequence: TGTGCCAGCAGCTTAGCGAGGACAGGGGGCAACTATGGCTACACCTTC. Residues: CASSLARTGGNYGYTF.

The V and J genes are TRBV28 and TRBJ1-1, with D unclear. Germline CDR1 MDHEN, CDR2 SYDVKM. V was pared by 7 bases and J by 4 bases, with 19 bases between. The CDR3 contains 15 residues. CDR3 sequence reads: CASTPPVSYRTEAFF. The CDR3 region has the DNA TGTGCCAGCACACCACCGGTCTCCTATCGCACTGAAGCTTTCTTT. The variable domain in full, with the rest retrieved from reference TRBV28 and TRBJ1-1, is DVKVTQSSRYLVKRTGEKVFLECVQDMDHENMFWYRQDPGLGLRLIYFSYDVKMKEKGDIPEGYSVSREKKERFSLILESASTNQTSMYLCASTPPVSYRTEAFFGQGTRLTVV.

A few counts support this clone. This chain connects TRBV2 to TRBJ2-7, with D perhaps TRBD1 or TRBD2 (5 bases each). Germline V lookup: CDR1 SNHLY, CDR2 FYNNEI. Trimming stripped 4 bases from V and 3 bases from J, with 16 bases between. The CDR3 has 15 amino acids. The CDR3 nucleotides are TGTGCCAGCAGTGCCACGGGACGGGATAACTACGAGCAGTACTTC. Protein product: CASSATGRDNYEQYF.

V gene TRBV19 combines with J gene TRBJ1-4; tentatively, D is TRBD1 (5 bases). This CDR3 has 16 amino acids. CDR1 is LNHDA, CDR2 SQIVND, per germline (reference sequence). V was pared by 6 bases and J by 8 bases, with 22 bases between. The CDR3 loop reads CASSPGGSGLGEKLFF. Written as DNA, the CDR3 is TGTGCCAGTAGCCCCGGGGGGTCGGGGCTCGGCGAAAAACTGTTTTTT.

The chain couples TRBV28 to TRBJ1-2; D remains unclear. This CDR3 is built from 12 residues. Germline assignment: CDR1 MDHEN and CDR2 SYDVKM. With 3 bases removed from V and 4 bases from J, the gap between germline ends came to 6 bases. The CDR3: CASSFLRYGYTF. As DNA, the CDR3 is TGTGCCAGCAGTTTTCTCCGCTATGGCTACACCTTC.

The chain combines TRBV9 with TRBJ1-5; D not certain. Trimming took off 0 bases at V and 9 bases at J, with 10 bases between the two ends. Germline CDR1 is SGDLS and CDR2 is YYNGEE. CDR3 size: 13 residues. CDR3 protein: CASSVALGMPQHF. The CDR3 DNA is TGTGCCAGCAGCGTAGCACTGGGGATGCCCCAGCATTTT.

The rearrangement links TRBV5-5 to TRBJ2-2; 10 bases map to TRBD2. The length of the CDR3 is 15 residues. Germline V lookup: CDR1 SGHKS, CDR2 YYEKEE (reference sequence). With 0 bases clipped from V and 6 bases from J, the junction kept 2 bases outside the gene matches. The CDR3 sequence: CASSLGLAGAGELFF. CDR3 bases: TGTGCCAGCAGCTTGGGACTAGCGGGTGCCGGGGAGCTGTTTTTT.

J is TRBJ2-1 and V is TRBV7-2, with 7 bases identical to TRBD1. CDR1 and CDR2 (germline): SGHTA, FQGNSA. V shed 3 bases and J 6 bases; nucleotides not matched to a gene: 11. This CDR3 is 16 amino acids long. CDR3 sequence reads: CASSFLSGTVGNEQFF. As DNA, the CDR3 is TGTGCCAGCAGCTTTTTATCCGGGACAGTGGGCAATGAGCAGTTCTTC.

This clone has a single count. The chain joins TRBV7-9 to TRBJ2-5, with TRBD1 matching 7 bases. The length of the CDR3 is 15 residues. The germline CDR1 and CDR2 sequences are SEHNR and FQNEAQ (reference sequence). V gave up 5 bases and J gave up 2 bases; unmatched junction bases: 8. The CDR3 here is CASSARPGQQETQYF. The CDR3 nucleotides read TGTGCCAGCAGCGCGCGACCGGGACAGCAAGAGACCCAGTACTTC. Supplemented by reference TRBV7-9 and TRBJ2-5, the full variable domain reads DTGVSQNPRHKITKRGQNVTFRCDPISEHNRLYWYRQTLGQGPEFLTYFQNEAQLEKSRLLSDRFSAERPKGSFSTLEIQRTEQGDSAMYLCASSARPGQQETQYFGPGTRLLVL.

The chain couples TRBV3-1 (or the pseudogene TRBV3-2) to TRBJ1-3; unclear D gene. The CDR3 contains 16 residues. V gave up 1 base and J gave up 5 bases, with 15 bases separating them. Looked up from germline, CDR1 is LGHDT and CDR2 is YNNKEL (reference sequence). The CDR3 sequence is CASSQARSGHRNTIYF. In nucleotides, the CDR3 is TGTGCCAGCAGCCAAGCTCGATCGGGCCACAGAAACACCATATATTTT.

This chain links TRBV7-3 with TRBJ2-4, with 7 bases matching TRBD1. CDR1 and CDR2 from the germline V gene are SGHTA and FQGTGA. The CDR3 consists of 17 residues. Trimming at V came to 5 bases and at J to 5 bases, leaving 15 bases not matched to a gene. The CDR3 loop is CASSTRGQGKGENIQYF. The CDR3 DNA is TGTGCCAGCAGCACAAGGGGGCAGGGAAAAGGGGAAAACATTCAGTACTTC.

The chain is built from TRBV5-1 and TRBJ1-1; D ambiguous. Trimming took off 0 bases at V and 3 bases at J, with 6 bases between the two ends. In germline, CDR1 is SGHRS, CDR2 YFSETQ. The CDR3 runs 13 residues. CDR3 loop: CASSLAADTEAFF. CDR3 DNA sequence: TGCGCCAGCAGCTTGGCCGCGGACACTGAAGCTTTCTTT.

This chain links TRBV19 with TRBJ1-5; D unclear. Germline V gene data show CDR1 as LNHDA and CDR2 as SQIVND (reference sequence). The V end lost 5 bases, the J end lost 6 bases, and 8 bases lay between the germline ends. This CDR3 has 12 residues. CDR3 DNA: TGTGCCAGTAGTCCCCGGTTTCAGCCCCAGCATTTT. Amino acid sequence: CASSPRFQPQHF.

The rearrangement uses TRBV7-9 and TRBJ1-2, with a possible D match to TRBD1 (6 bases). Trimming left V 5 bases short and J 0 bases short, with 25 bases between. Germline V gene sequence: CDR1 SEHNR, CDR2 FQNEAQ (reference sequence). The CDR3 loop spans 19 amino acids. CDR3 residues: CASSPTSGQLERSNYGYTF. The CDR3, as DNA: TGTGCCAGCAGCCCCACATCCGGACAGCTAGAACGTTCTAACTATGGCTACACCTTC.

The chain links TRBV6-2 or TRBV6-3 to TRBJ1-1, with TRBD1 as a possible D gene (6 bases). Trimming left V 2 bases short and J 3 bases short, with 13 bases between. The CDR3 consists of 15 residues. Looked up from germline, CDR1 is MNHEY and CDR2 is SVGEGT. CDR3 in DNA: TGTGCCAGCAGTTACGCCTCTCAGGGGTACACTGAAGCTTTCTTT. It codes for CASSYASQGYTEAFF.

In its sample, this clone was seen a few times. The chain combines TRBV2 with TRBJ2-7, with 11 bases lining up with TRBD1. This CDR3 spans 14 amino acids. Trimming took 6 bases from V and 1 from J; bases not matched to a gene: 2. Germline V gene sequence: CDR1 SNHLY, CDR2 FYNNEI. This CDR3 is CASSRDRGSYEQYF. CDR3 DNA sequence: TGTGCCAGCAGCCGGGACAGGGGGTCCTACGAGCAGTACTTC.